The 30 T cell receptor beta chains presented below share a single source sample, sequenced in a study of blood T cell repertoires in COVID-19. The protocol was immunoSEQ multiplex PCR, while the TCRdb copy is restricted to in-frame clones and leaves out a portion. The table has around 40,000 clones, more than 75% seen once. Specimen: peripheral blood. Receptors originate from a man aged 50 to 59 with active or convalescent COVID-19.

The chain employs TRBV5-1 and TRBJ2-5; TRBD2 agrees at 10 bases. The CDR3 length is 16 residues. The germline gives CDR1 SGHRS, CDR2 YFSETQ. V trimming: 6 bases; J trimming: 5 bases; junction bases outside the gene matches: 13. The CDR3 is CASTPFQRGGWETQYF. In DNA, the CDR3 is TGCGCCAGCACCCCGTTCCAGCGGGGGGGCTGGGAGACCCAGTACTTC.

The rearrangement joins TRBV6-5 to TRBJ2-7; D gene uncertain. The germline V gene encodes CDR1 MNHEY and CDR2 SVGAGI. The CDR3 extends over 14 amino acids. Deletions cut 2 bases from V and 1 base from J, with 9 bases between. The CDR3 is CASSYLAGSYEQYF. Here the CDR3 DNA reads TGTGCCAGCAGTTACCTCGCAGGTTCCTACGAGCAGTACTTC.

The gene calls are TRBV3-1 (or the pseudogene TRBV3-2) and TRBJ1-6, with unresolved D. This CDR3 is built from 14 residues. Germline lookup yields CDR1 LGHDT and CDR2 YNNKEL (reference sequence). V lost 0 bases to trimming and J lost 8 bases, with 8 bases between them. CDR3 nucleotide sequence: TGTGCCAGCAGCCAAGAAGCGTTTTATTCACCCCTCCACTTT. It yields the protein CASSQEAFYSPLHF.

This rearrangement joins TRBV19 to TRBJ1-6, with D possibly being TRBD1 (6 bases). The CDR3 length is 14 residues. Trimming pared 6 bases from V and 11 bases from J, leaving 17 bases between. The germline V gene encodes CDR1 LNHDA and CDR2 SQIVND (reference sequence). The DNA of the CDR3 is TGTGCCAGTAGGGTCGGCAGGGGTTTTCCACCCCTCCACTTT. As protein: CASRVGRGFPPLHF.

This clone occurred once. The chain uses TRBV6-4 and TRBJ2-2; 7 nucleotides agree with TRBD1. Trimming at V came to 6 bases and at J to 3 bases, leaving 10 bases not matched to a gene. Germline V CDR1 and CDR2: MRHNA, SNTAGT. This CDR3 is built from 16 residues. The DNA for the CDR3 is TGTGCCAGCAGCCCAAAAGGGGACAGACACACCGGGGAGCTGTTTTTT. Translation gives CASSPKGDRHTGELFF.

This clone has just one count. J is TRBJ2-2 and V is TRBV5-1; TRBD1 might be the D (5 bases). Germline values: CDR1 SGHRS, CDR2 YFSETQ. V lost 4 bases and J 0 bases, leaving 10 bases between the germline ends. This CDR3 has 15 amino acids. Written as DNA, the CDR3 is TGCGCCAGCAGCCCGAGACAGTCGAACACCGGGGAGCTGTTTTTT. This sequence encodes CASSPRQSNTGELFF.

This chain connects TRBV6-5 to TRBJ1-2; D ambiguous. CDR1 is MNHEY, CDR2 SVGAGI, per germline. V lost 2 bases and J 6 bases, leaving 16 bases between the germline ends. CDR3 length: 15 residues. CDR3 coding DNA: TGTGCCAGCAGTTACACTAGTACCCCCTATGATGGCTACACCTTC. It yields the protein CASSYTSTPYDGYTF.

This chain uses TRBV15 with TRBJ1-5, with D perhaps matching TRBD1 (5 bases). CDR1 and CDR2 (germline): LNHNV, YYDKDF (reference sequence). Trimming took off 5 bases at V and 0 bases at J, with 14 bases between the two ends. The CDR3 has 16 residues. The DNA for the CDR3 is TGTGCCACCAGCGGGGGGGACCGCCTTAGCAATCAGCCCCAGCATTTT. Its protein is CATSGGDRLSNQPQHF.

The rearrangement links TRBV28 to TRBJ1-5; the D gene is possibly TRBD1 (5 bases). Germline CDR1 reads MDHEN; CDR2 reads SYDVKM. The CDR3 is 13 residues long. V was cut by 3 bases and J by 7 bases, with 10 bases left in between. DNA for the CDR3: TGTGCCAGCAGTTTCGGGGGGGGGCAGCCCCAGCATTTT. Translated, it gives CASSFGGGQPQHF.

This clone appeared a few times. The chain is built from TRBV3-1 (or the pseudogene TRBV3-2) and TRBJ1-2; D gene ambiguous. V was clipped by 4 bases and J by 6 bases, with 18 bases between them. The CDR3 runs 15 residues. CDR1 and CDR2 (germline): LGHDT, YNNKEL (reference sequence). This chain's CDR3 is CASSRPVEGKDGYTF. CDR3 coding DNA: TGTGCCAGCAGCCGGCCGGTGGAGGGAAAGGATGGCTACACCTTC.

The CDR3 loop is CASSRDSLHQQFF. The CDR3 nucleotides read TGTGCCAGCAGCCGGGACAGTCTTCATCAGCAGTTCTTC. This chain links TRBV3-1 (or the pseudogene TRBV3-2) with TRBJ2-1; TRBD1 agrees at 7 bases. The germline V gene encodes CDR1 LGHDT and CDR2 YNNKEL (reference sequence). The J segment lost 11 bases and the V segment lost 4 bases, leaving 8 bases of the junction unmatched. The CDR3 consists of 13 residues.

This rearrangement joins TRBV2 to TRBJ1-2; D may be TRBD1 (5 bases). This CDR3 comprises 14 residues. The germline V and J ends were trimmed by 2 bases and 2 bases, with 9 bases remaining between them. Germline lookup yields CDR1 SNHLY and CDR2 FYNNEI. CDR3 DNA sequence: TGTGCCAGCAGTGAAAAGGGGATAAACTATGGCTACACCTTC. Protein sequence: CASSEKGINYGYTF.

V gene TRBV7-2 combines with J gene TRBJ1-2; D might be TRBD1 (6 bases). The CDR3 spans 15 residues. Deletions cut 5 bases from V and 4 bases from J, with 17 bases between. Germline V gene data show CDR1 as SGHTA and CDR2 as FQGNSA. The CDR3 DNA is TGTGCCAGCAGCCCTCCAGGGGTCGAGGCCTATGGCTACACCTTC. Protein: CASSPPGVEAYGYTF. The full variable domain, completed using reference TRBV7-2 and TRBJ1-2, is GAGVSQSPSNKVTEKGKDVELRCDPISGHTALYWYRQSLGQGLEFLIYFQGNSAPDKSGLPSDRFSAERTGGSVSTLTIQRTQQEDSAVYLCASSPPGVEAYGYTFGSGTRLTVV.

This clone has only one observation. This chain links TRBV5-1 with TRBJ2-1; TRBD1 matches at 10 bases. This CDR3 comprises 13 residues. With 4 bases clipped from V and 15 bases from J, the junction kept 10 bases outside the gene matches. CDR1 is SGHRS and CDR2 is YFSETQ in the germline V gene. Written as DNA, the CDR3 is TGCGCCAGCAGCCCAACAGGACAGGGGGTTCTGTTCTTC. It translates to CASSPTGQGVLFF.

The chain employs TRBV7-8 and TRBJ2-5; TRBD2 matches at 7 bases. The CDR3 sequence is 13 residues long. Germline V gene sequence: CDR1 SGHVS, CDR2 FQNEAQ. V lost 7 bases to trimming and J lost 1 base; unmatched junction nucleotides: 3. The CDR3 DNA reads TGTGCCAGCACGCGGGGGTTCCAAGAGACCCAGTACTTC. Translation: CASTRGFQETQYF. Supplemented by reference TRBV7-8 and TRBJ2-5, the full variable domain reads GAGVSQSPRYKVAKRGQDVALRCDPISGHVSLFWYQQALGQGPEFLTYFQNEAQLDKSGLPSDRFFAERPEGSVSTLKIQRTQQEDSAVYLCASTRGFQETQYFGPGTRLLVL.

The chain links TRBV25-1 to TRBJ2-2, with 7 bases identical to TRBD1. V lost 8 bases and J lost 7; bases outside the gene matches: 7. The CDR3 is made up of 13 amino acids. CDR1 is MGHDK and CDR2 is SYGVNS in the germline V gene. The CDR3 is CASGGQSRGELFF. The CDR3 region has the DNA TGTGCCAGCGGGGGACAGAGTCGCGGGGAGCTGTTTTTT.

This chain connects TRBV18 to TRBJ1-4; 9 nucleotides line up with TRBD1. There are 14 residues in the CDR3. CDR1 is KGHSH, CDR2 LQKENI, per germline. Trimming at V came to 6 bases and at J to 5 bases, leaving 4 bases not matched to a gene. The CDR3: CASSRDRENEKLFF. CDR3 DNA sequence: TGTGCCAGCTCCCGGGACAGGGAGAATGAAAAACTGTTTTTT.

CDR3 DNA sequence: TGCGCCAGCAGCTCAACAGGGGGATTTAATGAAAAACTGTTTTTT. Its translation is CASSSTGGFNEKLFF. The chain carries TRBV5-1 and TRBJ1-4, with TRBD1 matching 8 bases. V gave up 3 bases and J gave up 4 bases; unmatched junction bases: 5. Germline V lookup: CDR1 SGHRS, CDR2 YFSETQ. This CDR3 spans 15 amino acids.

The chain combines TRBV9 with TRBJ2-5, with D possibly TRBD1 on 6 matching bases. Germline-derived CDR1 and CDR2 are SGDLS and YYNGEE. V dropped 3 bases and J dropped 9 bases, with 21 bases sitting between them. This CDR3 contains 15 residues. CDR3: CASSEGVLEFAAQYF. In nucleotides, the CDR3 is TGTGCCAGCAGCGAGGGGGTCCTAGAGTTCGCGGCCCAGTACTTC.

In this sample, this clone turned up once. This chain joins TRBV7-9 and TRBJ2-7; TRBD1 matches 7 bases. Germline V gene lookup returns CDR1 SEHNR and CDR2 FQNEAQ (reference sequence). The CDR3 contains 17 residues. Trimming removed 5 bases from V and 1 base from J; junction bases left unmatched: 14. CDR3 nucleotide sequence: TGTGCCAGCAGCCGACCCGGGACACAGGGGTCATCCTACGAGCAGTACTTC. Protein product: CASSRPGTQGSSYEQYF. Full variable domain (remainder filled in from reference TRBV7-9 and TRBJ2-7): DTGVSQNPRHKITKRGQNVTFRCDPISEHNRLYWYRQTLGQGPEFLTYFQNEAQLEKSRLLSDRFSAERPKGSFSTLEIQRTEQGDSAMYLCASSRPGTQGSSYEQYFGPGTRLTVT.

The V gene is TRBV11-2, the J gene TRBJ2-1; 8 bases align to TRBD1. Germline CDR1 SGHAT, CDR2 FQNNGV. The V segment lost 3 bases and the J segment 7 bases; nucleotides outside the gene matches: 5. CDR3 length: 14 residues. In DNA, the CDR3 is TGTGCCAGCAGCTTCTCGACAGGGGATAATGAGCAGTTCTTC. It encodes CASSFSTGDNEQFF.

This sequence joins TRBV7-8 and TRBJ1-2; D is perhaps TRBD1 (5 bases). V was clipped by 7 bases and J by 7 bases, with 16 bases between them. This CDR3 spans 13 amino acids. Germline V gives CDR1 SGHVS, CDR2 FQNEAQ. The CDR3 sequence is CASTLSNGGGYTF. The CDR3 nucleotides read TGTGCCAGCACACTTTCCAACGGGGGTGGCTACACCTTC.

The chain has TRBV10-1 and TRBJ1-6; TRBD1 agrees at 9 bases. Losses at the gene ends were 7 bases for V and 13 bases for J; bases not matched to a gene: 8. From germline, CDR1 is WNHNN and CDR2 SYGVQD (reference sequence). This CDR3 is 13 amino acids long. The CDR3 region has the DNA TGCGCCAGCAACCAGGGACAGGGAGCGCCCCTCCACTTT. This codes for CASNQGQGAPLHF.

The chain uses TRBV28 and TRBJ1-2, with D perhaps matching TRBD1 (6 bases). Germline CDR1 MDHEN, CDR2 SYDVKM. Trimming took 6 bases from V and 0 from J, leaving 11 bases between them. The CDR3 sequence is 14 residues long. This CDR3 reads CASSQGLANYGYTF. CDR3 DNA sequence: TGTGCCAGCAGCCAGGGGTTAGCTAACTATGGCTACACCTTC.

This clone was seen once. This sequence joins TRBV10-2 and TRBJ1-1, with 8 bases lining up with TRBD1. Germline-derived CDR1 and CDR2 are WSHSY and SAAADI. V lost 6 bases, J lost 4 bases, and 4 bases stayed unmatched. The CDR3 consists of 13 residues. The chain's CDR3 is CASSLDRGTEAFF. The CDR3 DNA reads as TGCGCCAGCAGCCTAGACAGGGGCACTGAAGCTTTCTTT.

The rearrangement links TRBV7-9 to TRBJ2-2, with 12 bases matching TRBD1. The CDR3 is 16 residues long. V lost 1 base, J lost 6 bases, and 3 bases stayed unmatched. Looked up from germline, CDR1 is SEHNR and CDR2 is FQNEAQ (reference sequence). The CDR3 spells CASSLGGTGGPGELFF. As DNA, the CDR3 is TGTGCCAGCAGCTTAGGCGGGACAGGGGGCCCCGGGGAGCTGTTTTTT.

This clone showed up just once. The chain employs TRBV19 and TRBJ1-5, with TRBD1 matching over 7 bases. Trimming cost V 6 bases and J 3 bases; bases outside gene matches: 8. The CDR3 totals 15 residues. Germline V gene data show CDR1 as LNHDA and CDR2 as SQIVND (reference sequence). The DNA of the CDR3 is TGTGCCAGTAGGGTAGACAGGGCGGTCAATCAGCCCCAGCATTTT. Amino acids: CASRVDRAVNQPQHF. The full variable domain, in which reference TRBV19 and TRBJ1-5 provide the parts outside the CDR3, is DGGITQSPKYLFRKEGQNVTLSCEQNLNHDAMYWYRQDPGQGLRLIYYSQIVNDFQKGDIAEGYSVSREKKESFPLTVTSAQKNPTAFYLCASRVDRAVNQPQHFGDGTRLSIL.

This chain links TRBV19 with TRBJ1-1; 12 bases map to TRBD1. The germline CDR1 and CDR2 sequences are LNHDA and SQIVND (reference sequence). The length of the CDR3 is 17 residues. V was pared by 2 bases and J by 1 base, with 5 bases of the junction left unmatched. This chain's CDR3 is CASSITGTGGWNTEAFF. The CDR3 coding sequence is TGTGCCAGTAGTATAACCGGGACAGGGGGCTGGAACACTGAAGCTTTCTTT. The full variable domain, completed using reference TRBV19 and TRBJ1-1, is DGGITQSPKYLFRKEGQNVTLSCEQNLNHDAMYWYRQDPGQGLRLIYYSQIVNDFQKGDIAEGYSVSREKKESFPLTVTSAQKNPTAFYLCASSITGTGGWNTEAFFGQGTRLTVV.

In this sample, this clone turned up a few times. The gene calls are TRBV27 and TRBJ2-1, with 8 bases identical to TRBD2. CDR1 and CDR2 from the germline V gene are MNHEY and SMNVEV (reference sequence). The CDR3 consists of 15 residues. V was clipped by 3 bases and J by 6 bases; unmatched bases: 7. DNA for the CDR3: TGTGCCAGCAGTTTTGTAGCGGGAACCCTCAATGAGCAGTTCTTC. This sequence encodes CASSFVAGTLNEQFF.

The gene calls are TRBV2 and TRBJ1-1; D not resolved. The CDR3 spans 14 residues. V dropped 8 bases and J dropped 10 bases, with 23 bases sitting between them. The germline CDR1 and CDR2 sequences are SNHLY and FYNNEI. In DNA form, the CDR3 reads TGTGCCAGCGGCCGGGAGGCCGGCGCCCTTGGAGCTTTCTTT. Translating it yields CASGREAGALGAFF.